The 23 T cell receptor beta chains below all came from one sample that was sequenced in a study of cytomegalovirus exposure and HLA in healthy donors. 60 Vbeta and 13 Jbeta primers were used in PCR. Clones were read by immunoSEQ multiplex PCR, and TCRdb kept only the in-frame ones, dropping some. Of 150,000 to 200,000 clones listed, more than 70% are singletons. Material: PBMCs. Source of these receptors: a man under 40 in good health and CMV-seronegative.

The chain has TRBV27 and TRBJ1-2; D uncertain. The CDR3 loop spans 13 amino acids. Germline V gives CDR1 MNHEY, CDR2 SMNVEV (reference sequence). Trimming cost V 6 bases and J 4 bases, with 12 bases left between them. The CDR3 nucleotides are TGTGCCAGCAGCCCAGGCCTTCTCTATGGCTACACCTTC. Its translation is CASSPGLLYGYTF.

The gene calls are TRBV6-5 and TRBJ2-1; D remains ambiguous. V was pared by 5 bases and J by 4 bases, with 6 bases between. CDR3 length equals 12 residues. The germline V gene has CDR1 MNHEY and CDR2 SVGAGI. The CDR3 bases are TGTGCCAGCAGTCAAAATTACAATGAGCAGTTCTTC. Translation gives CASSQNYNEQFF.

Remarks on this clone: The same CDR3 is also encoded by other DNA sequences in this sample. The chain is built from TRBV7-2 and TRBJ2-1; D not resolved. The CDR3 is 12 amino acids. V was pared by 5 bases and J by 1 base, with 3 bases between. Germline assignment: CDR1 SGHTA and CDR2 FQGNSA. The CDR3 region is CASSPSYNEQFF. In nucleotides, the CDR3 is TGTGCCAGCAGCCCTTCCTACAATGAGCAGTTCTTC.

V and J are TRBV5-8 and TRBJ1-6, with D possibly being TRBD1 (5 bases). This CDR3 has 16 amino acids. Trimming took 0 bases from V and 8 from J, leaving 15 bases between them. Per the germline V gene, CDR1 is SGHTS and CDR2 is YDEGEE. Here the CDR3 DNA reads TGTGCCAGCAGCTTGGTAGCGGGGGAGGCTGATTCACCCCTCCACTTT. This codes for CASSLVAGEADSPLHF.

DNA of the CDR3: TGTGCCAGCAGCTTAGAAGGGGCAGAGACCCAGTACTTC. This codes for CASSLEGAETQYF. This chain uses TRBV7-9 with TRBJ2-5, with D possibly being TRBD1 (5 bases). The CDR3 runs to 13 residues. V lost 1 base to trimming and J lost 4 bases, with 7 bases between them. CDR1 and CDR2 (germline): SEHNR, FQNEAQ (reference sequence). The full variable domain, completed using reference TRBV7-9 and TRBJ2-5, is DTGVSQNPRHKITKRGQNVTFRCDPISEHNRLYWYRQTLGQGPEFLTYFQNEAQLEKSRLLSDRFSAERPKGSFSTLEIQRTEQGDSAMYLCASSLEGAETQYFGPGTRLLVL.

This clone was recorded once. The rearrangement links TRBV15 to TRBJ2-1; 12 nucleotides align to TRBD2. Trimming removed 4 bases from V and 6 bases from J; junction bases left unmatched: 16. In germline, CDR1 is LNHNV, CDR2 YYDKDF (reference sequence). The CDR3 length is 19 residues. In DNA form, the CDR3 reads TGTGCCACCAGCACCCTAGGGGTTCTAGCGGGGGGGCCTTTCAATGAGCAGTTCTTC. It specifies CATSTLGVLAGGPFNEQFF.

This clone was detected a few times. The V gene is TRBV27, the J gene TRBJ1-1; D is possibly TRBD1 (6 bases). V was pared by 0 bases and J by 1 base, with 30 bases between. The CDR3 consists of 22 residues. Germline values: CDR1 MNHEY, CDR2 SMNVEV (reference sequence). The CDR3 region is CASSLSRPDRDTYSRKNTEAFF. The DNA of the CDR3 is TGTGCCAGCAGTTTATCGAGACCTGACCGGGACACCTACTCTAGAAAGAACACTGAAGCTTTCTTT.

The chain uses TRBV9 and TRBJ2-3; D may be TRBD2 (5 bases). Germline CDR1 is SGDLS and CDR2 is YYNGEE. The ends were cut back, 0 bases at V and 8 bases at J, with 16 bases in the middle. The CDR3 is 15 residues long. The CDR3 bases are TGTGCCAGCAGCGTAGACCGAGGGCCGGGTAGTACGCAGTATTTT. This sequence encodes CASSVDRGPGSTQYF.

This clone was detected only once. The chain is built from TRBV18 and TRBJ2-1; 7 bases line up with TRBD2. V lost 0 bases and J lost 8; bases outside the gene matches: 4. The germline gives CDR1 KGHSH, CDR2 LQKENI. This CDR3 spans 14 amino acids. The CDR3 loop is CASSPPGRADEQFF. The CDR3 bases are TGTGCCAGCTCACCACCGGGGAGGGCTGATGAGCAGTTCTTC.

The rearrangement joins TRBV9 to TRBJ2-7, with 9 bases matching TRBD1. The CDR3 consists of 13 residues. Trimming at V came to 3 bases and at J to 5 bases, leaving 3 bases not matched to a gene. Germline V gene data show CDR1 as SGDLS and CDR2 as YYNGEE. In DNA form, the CDR3 reads TGTGCCAGCAGCGCGGACAGGGGAGACGAGCAGTACTTC. It specifies CASSADRGDEQYF.

The genes are TRBV25-1 and TRBJ1-5; 8 bases fit TRBD1. Trimming cost V 8 bases and J 0 bases; bases outside gene matches: 6. The CDR3 runs to 15 residues. Germline values: CDR1 MGHDK, CDR2 SYGVNS. As DNA, the CDR3 is TGTGCCAGCGCCACAGGGGGGGGTAGCAATCAGCCCCAGCATTTT. This sequence encodes CASATGGGSNQPQHF.

V and J are TRBV2 and TRBJ2-7; possibly TRBD1 for D (7 bases). The germline V gene has CDR1 SNHLY and CDR2 FYNNEI. CDR3 size: 15 residues. V lost 2 bases and J 1 base, leaving 12 bases between the germline ends. CDR3 DNA: TGTGCCAGCAGTGAATGGACAGGACTATCCTACGAGCAGTACTTC. This gives the protein CASSEWTGLSYEQYF.

The CDR3: CASSLEGRGASGANVLTF. The CDR3 DNA is TGTGCCAGCAGCTTGGAGGGGCGGGGGGCCTCTGGGGCCAACGTCCTGACTTTC. The genes are TRBV5-4 and TRBJ2-6; 8 bases match TRBD2. The CDR3 has 18 residues. Germline CDR1 is SGHNT and CDR2 is YYREEE (reference sequence). V dropped 0 bases and J dropped 0; count of bases not matched to a gene: 5.

The genes are TRBV9 and TRBJ2-3; 7 bases fit TRBD2. The germline CDR1 and CDR2 sequences are SGDLS and YYNGEE. The CDR3 totals 18 residues. The trim removed 0 bases at V and 0 bases at J, leaving 10 bases unmatched. CDR3 loop: CASSVDSWGSGSTDTQYF. The CDR3 coding sequence is TGTGCCAGCAGCGTAGATAGTTGGGGTAGCGGGAGCACAGATACGCAGTATTTT.

The chain links TRBV28 to TRBJ2-7; D might be TRBD2 (6 bases). The CDR3 spans 16 residues. CDR1 is MDHEN, CDR2 SYDVKM, per germline. The V gene lost 6 bases and the J gene lost 4 bases, with 22 bases spanning the gap. The CDR3 loop reads CASRPPWRGNPYEQYF. CDR3 in DNA: TGTGCCAGCAGACCCCCGTGGCGGGGTAACCCTTACGAGCAGTACTTC.

This clone has a single count. The CDR3 reads CASSQVLAVGGTDTQYF. The CDR3 nucleotides read TGTGCCAGCAGCCAAGTTCTCGCGGTAGGGGGCACAGATACGCAGTATTTT. V and J are TRBV4-2 and TRBJ2-3; D is possibly TRBD1 (5 bases). V shed 1 base and J shed 1 base, with 15 bases lying between them. CDR3 length equals 17 residues. CDR1 is LGHNA and CDR2 is YNFKEQ in the germline V gene.

This clone was found once. The V and J genes are TRBV4-1 and TRBJ2-2; D unresolved. The CDR3 has 14 residues. V was pared by 0 bases and J by 5 bases, with 7 bases between. Germline V gene sequence: CDR1 MGHRA, CDR2 YSYEKL. The CDR3 DNA reads as TGCGCCAGCAGCCAAGAAACAGAGACCGGGGAGCTGTTTTTT. As protein: CASSQETETGELFF.

The chain uses TRBV5-1 and TRBJ2-3, with D possibly matching TRBD1 (5 bases). The CDR3 consists of 16 residues. V lost 1 base and J lost 3, with 15 bases in between. CDR1 and CDR2 from the germline V gene are SGHRS and YFSETQ. The CDR3: CASSLLQDSSTDTQYF. DNA for the CDR3: TGCGCCAGCAGCTTGTTACAGGATTCGAGTACAGATACGCAGTATTTT. The full variable domain, rest sourced from reference TRBV5-1 and TRBJ2-3, is KAGVTQTPRYLIKTRGQQVTLSCSPISGHRSVSWYQQTPGQGLQFLFEYFSETQRNKGNFPGRFSGRQFSNSRSEMNVSTLELGDSALYLCASSLLQDSSTDTQYFGPGTRLTVL.

The chain links TRBV11-3 to TRBJ2-5; 9 positions agree with TRBD1. CDR3 length equals 14 residues. Germline V lookup: CDR1 SGHNT, CDR2 YENEEA. The junction had 5 bases not matched to a gene; V was cut back by 6 bases and J by 3 bases. Written as DNA, the CDR3 is TGTGCCAGCAGTGAAACAGGGGGCGAAGAGACCCAGTACTTC. Its translation: CASSETGGEETQYF.

This clone showed up just once. Here the CDR3 reads CASSQDATGFSGRVFF. For the CDR3, the DNA is TGCGCCAGCAGCCAAGATGCGACGGGGTTCAGCGGGAGGGTATTCTTC. V and J are TRBV4-3 and TRBJ2-1; 10 nucleotides align to TRBD2. After removal of 0 bases from V and 16 bases from J, the junction contained 15 bases not matched to a gene. CDR1 and CDR2 (germline): LGHNA, YSLEER. The CDR3 is 16 amino acids.

The V and J genes are TRBV6-5 and TRBJ2-7; 11 bases match TRBD2. Germline trimming cut 0 bases from V and 6 bases from J; bases unmatched to any gene: 1. The CDR3 runs 14 residues. Germline V gene data show CDR1 as MNHEY and CDR2 as SVGAGI. CDR3 nucleotide sequence: TGTGCCAGCAGTTACTCGGGACTAGCGGTCGAGCAGTACTTC. Translated: CASSYSGLAVEQYF.

The chain couples TRBV13 to TRBJ1-2; D is undetermined. Trimming stripped 6 bases from V and 7 bases from J, with 12 bases between. Germline V lookup: CDR1 PRHDT, CDR2 FYEKMQ (reference sequence). CDR3 length: 12 amino acids. This CDR3 reads CASRQRGVGYTF. CDR3 in DNA: TGTGCCAGCAGGCAACGCGGGGTTGGCTACACCTTC.

This clone was observed a few times. The chain carries TRBV30 and TRBJ2-7, with TRBD2 identical over 10 bases. This CDR3 spans 13 amino acids. From germline, CDR1 is GTSNPN and CDR2 SVGIG (reference sequence). The trim removed 8 bases at V and 2 bases at J, leaving 6 bases unmatched. The CDR3 DNA reads TGTGCCGGGTTAGCGGGGGGACCCTACGAGCAGTACTTC. It is translated as CAGLAGGPYEQYF.